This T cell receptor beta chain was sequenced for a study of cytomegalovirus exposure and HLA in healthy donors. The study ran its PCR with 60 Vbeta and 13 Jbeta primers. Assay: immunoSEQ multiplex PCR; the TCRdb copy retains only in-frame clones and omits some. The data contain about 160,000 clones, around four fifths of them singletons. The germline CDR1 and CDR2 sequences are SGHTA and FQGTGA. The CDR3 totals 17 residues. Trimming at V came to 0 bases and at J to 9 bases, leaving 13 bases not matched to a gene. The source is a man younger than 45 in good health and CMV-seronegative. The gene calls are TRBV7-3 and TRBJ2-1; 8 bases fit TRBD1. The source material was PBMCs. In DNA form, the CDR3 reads TGTGCCAGCAGCTTAACTGCGGGGCAGGGGGCTGAGGGTGAGCAGTTCTTC. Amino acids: CASSLTAGQGAEGEQFF.